The 23 T cell receptor beta chains in this list originate from one sample, sequenced in a study of long-term antiretroviral therapy in people with HIV. At survey level, the immunoSEQ assay was run in its v3.0 version. Profiling relied on immunoSEQ multiplex PCR, and the TCRdb table lists in-frame clones only, not all of them. Here the sample spans under 45,000 clones, about nine tenths being singletons. The specimen comprised unsorted PBMCs, sampled 1.2 years after starting antiretroviral therapy. The receptors here all came from a woman between 50 and 59 years old with HIV.

J is TRBJ2-7 and V is TRBV5-4, with D perhaps TRBD1 (6 bases). The CDR3 is 15 residues long. Looked up from germline, CDR1 is SGHNT and CDR2 is YYREEE (reference sequence). With 4 bases removed from V and 0 bases from J, the gap between germline ends came to 14 bases. The CDR3 DNA sequence: TGTGCCAGCAGCCTCTCGGACAGCTTCTCCTACGAGCAGTACTTC. Protein: CASSLSDSFSYEQYF. The full variable domain, in which reference TRBV5-4 and TRBJ2-7 provide the parts outside the CDR3, is ETGVTQSPTHLIKTRGQQVTLRCSSQSGHNTVSWYQQALGQGPQFIFQYYREEENGRGNFPPRFSGLQFPNYSSELNVNALELDDSALYLCASSLSDSFSYEQYFGPGTRLTVT.

The chain recombines TRBV6-1 with TRBJ2-3; 11 nucleotides align to TRBD1. CDR3 length: 15 amino acids. Germline V gene lookup returns CDR1 MNHNS and CDR2 SASEGT. V was clipped by 6 bases and J by 4 bases; unmatched bases: 6. The CDR3 spells CASRTGQGAADTQYF. The CDR3, as DNA: TGTGCCAGCAGGACCGGACAGGGGGCCGCAGATACGCAGTATTTT.

This rearrangement joins TRBV5-1 to TRBJ2-7, with D tentatively TRBD1 (5 bases). V was clipped by 4 bases and J by 4 bases, with 12 bases between them. Germline assignment: CDR1 SGHRS and CDR2 YFSETQ. The CDR3 is 13 residues long. The CDR3 protein is CASSRETAYEQYF. The DNA of the CDR3 is TGCGCCAGCAGCCGTGAGACAGCATACGAGCAGTACTTC.

The rearrangement uses TRBV30 and TRBJ1-1; D is ambiguous. Trimming removed 0 bases at V and 1 base at J, with 6 bases between. The CDR3 has 13 residues. CDR1 and CDR2 from the germline V gene are GTSNPN and SVGIG (reference sequence). In nucleotides, the CDR3 is TGTGCCTGGAGTGTACAAGAGAACACTGAAGCTTTCTTT. Protein product: CAWSVQENTEAFF.

The chain employs TRBV30 and TRBJ2-1; D ambiguous. V lost 0 bases to trimming and J lost 7 bases, with 13 bases between them. Germline V lookup: CDR1 GTSNPN, CDR2 SVGIG (reference sequence). The CDR3 runs to 14 residues. The CDR3 DNA follows: TGTGCCTGGAGTGTACAACTACCAAGAAATGAGCAGTTCTTC. Its protein product is CAWSVQLPRNEQFF.

The V call is TRBV5-6, the J call TRBJ2-1; D is undetermined. Trimming shortened V by 2 bases and J by 4 bases, and 10 bases separated the two germline ends. Germline V gene data show CDR1 as SGHDT and CDR2 as YYEEEE. The CDR3 is made up of 14 amino acids. The CDR3 nucleotides are TGTGCCAGCAGCTTCGGGTCGCAATACAATGAGCAGTTCTTC. This sequence encodes CASSFGSQYNEQFF.

This clone showed up just a few times. J is TRBJ2-7 and V is TRBV9; possibly TRBD1 for D (6 bases). Germline V gene lookup returns CDR1 SGDLS and CDR2 YYNGEE. Trimming took off 0 bases at V and 3 bases at J, with 10 bases between the two ends. CDR3 length equals 14 residues. The CDR3 region is CASSVGARGYEQYF. In DNA form, the CDR3 reads TGTGCCAGCAGCGTAGGAGCCAGGGGCTACGAGCAGTACTTC.

This sequence joins TRBV10-3 and TRBJ2-3, with 7 bases aligning to TRBD2. With V trimmed by 11 bases and J by 2 bases, 7 bases remained unmatched. Germline loops: CDR1 ENHRY, CDR2 SYGVKD. This CDR3 is built from 13 residues. The CDR3: CALRERDTDTQYF. CDR3 coding DNA: TGTGCCCTCCGGGAGCGGGACACAGATACGCAGTATTTT.

This clone was picked up one time. J is TRBJ2-7 and V is TRBV7-3; 8 nucleotides match TRBD2. Germline V gives CDR1 SGHTA, CDR2 FQGTGA. The CDR3 consists of 15 residues. The V segment lost 5 bases and the J segment 5 bases; nucleotides outside the gene matches: 11. The CDR3 region has the DNA TGTGCCAGCAGCCCTGTCTTTAGCGGGGTAAACGAGCAGTACTTC. It encodes CASSPVFSGVNEQYF.

The chain combines TRBV7-2 with TRBJ1-5; D perhaps matches TRBD1 (6 bases). Germline V gene data show CDR1 as SGHTA and CDR2 as FQGNSA. V gave up 1 base and J gave up 2 bases, with 12 bases separating them. The CDR3 is 16 residues long. The CDR3 is CASSLGGASGNQPQHF. The DNA of the CDR3 is TGTGCCAGCAGCTTAGGGGGGGCGTCGGGCAATCAGCCCCAGCATTTT.

This rearrangement joins TRBV4-2 to TRBJ2-1; no clear D. The CDR3 is made up of 16 amino acids. Germline-derived CDR1 and CDR2 are LGHNA and YNFKEQ. The V end was cut by 5 bases, the J end by 0 bases, with 14 bases between. The CDR3 DNA follows: TGTGCCAGCAGCTCCTCGGACGCCAACTCCTACAATGAGCAGTTCTTC. Its translation is CASSSSDANSYNEQFF.

This chain links TRBV6-1 with TRBJ1-5; D possibly corresponds to TRBD1 (6 bases). The germline CDR1 and CDR2 sequences are MNHNS and SASEGT. CDR3 length: 16 amino acids. V was trimmed by 4 bases and J by 4 bases, leaving 17 bases between them. CDR3 DNA: TGTGCCAGCAGTGTGGGGTCAGGGAGGGGGAATCAGCCCCAGCATTTT. Its translation is CASSVGSGRGNQPQHF.

The chain employs TRBV5-4 and TRBJ2-1, with 13 bases that match TRBD2. CDR3 length equals 19 residues. Germline lookup yields CDR1 SGHNT and CDR2 YYREEE (reference sequence). The J segment lost 6 bases and the V segment lost 9 bases, leaving 21 bases of the junction unmatched. The CDR3 spells CAILGQGELAGGPGNEQFF. In DNA, the CDR3 is TGTGCCATCCTCGGACAGGGGGAACTAGCGGGGGGGCCGGGCAATGAGCAGTTCTTC.

This chain connects TRBV6-4 to TRBJ1-5; 8 bases agree with TRBD1. This CDR3 comprises 17 residues. Germline V gives CDR1 MRHNA, CDR2 SNTAGT. The ends lost 0 bases at V and 7 bases at J; junction bases unmatched: 11. CDR3 nucleotides: TGTGCCAGCAGTGACTCGATCGGACAGGGAGACGGCCAGCCCCAGCATTTT. Translated, it gives CASSDSIGQGDGQPQHF.

The V gene is TRBV30, the J gene TRBJ1-5; D is ambiguous. The V gene's germline CDR1 is GTSNPN and CDR2 SVGIG (reference sequence). This CDR3 contains 17 residues. Trimming shortened V by 1 base and J by 7 bases, and 23 bases separated the two germline ends. The chain's CDR3 is CAWSAPTGYRGTQPQHF. The CDR3 DNA is TGTGCCTGGAGTGCTCCCACCGGTTACCGGGGTACGCAGCCCCAGCATTTT.

This chain links TRBV15 with TRBJ2-7; D unclear. Deletions cut 3 bases from V and 5 bases from J, with 17 bases between. There are 15 residues in the CDR3. The germline gives CDR1 LNHNV, CDR2 YYDKDF (reference sequence). CDR3 nucleotide sequence: TGTGCCACCAGCAGCCCCGGACGTCGAGAGGACGAGCAGTACTTC. Amino acid sequence: CATSSPGRREDEQYF.

The chain is built from TRBV9 and TRBJ1-3; no firm D call. This CDR3 spans 15 amino acids. Trimming took off 0 bases at V and 4 bases at J, with 11 bases between the two ends. Germline V CDR1 and CDR2: SGDLS, YYNGEE. DNA for the CDR3: TGTGCCAGCAGCGTAGATGGAGTCACGGGAAACACCATATATTTT. The encoded protein is CASSVDGVTGNTIYF.

V and J are TRBV19 and TRBJ2-7; TRBD2 is a possible D gene (8 bases). The CDR3 is 12 amino acids. Trimming left V 8 bases short and J 5 bases short, with 13 bases between. Per the germline V gene, CDR1 is LNHDA and CDR2 is SQIVND (reference sequence). The CDR3 protein is CASSGGTDEQYF. CDR3 DNA sequence: TGTGCCAGTTCGGGGGGGACAGACGAGCAGTACTTC.

The J gene is TRBJ2-1, the V gene TRBV5-1, with 9 bases lining up with TRBD2. This CDR3 has 15 residues. Germline assignment: CDR1 SGHRS and CDR2 YFSETQ. J was trimmed by 4 bases and V by 3 bases; bases with no gene match: 5. CDR3 region: CASSSSGGSYNEQFF. The DNA for the CDR3 is TGCGCCAGCAGCTCAAGCGGGGGGTCGTACAATGAGCAGTTCTTC.

The J gene is TRBJ2-3, the V gene TRBV4-3; TRBD1 agrees at 8 bases. Losses at the gene ends were 2 bases for V and 6 bases for J; bases not matched to a gene: 4. Germline V gene data show CDR1 as LGHNA and CDR2 as YSLEER. This CDR3 region has 14 residues. CDR3 protein: CASSQLTGADTQYF. CDR3 DNA: TGCGCCAGCAGCCAATTGACAGGGGCGGATACGCAGTATTTT.

The J gene is TRBJ1-3, the V gene TRBV5-1; D may be TRBD1 (5 bases). CDR3 length: 15 residues. Germline CDR1 and CDR2: SGHRS and YFSETQ. V gave up 2 bases and J gave up 0 bases, with 9 bases separating them. The CDR3 nucleotides read TGCGCCAGCAGCTTCGAAGGGACCTCTGGAAACACCATATATTTT. Protein sequence: CASSFEGTSGNTIYF.

This clone was seen only once. The chain combines TRBV10-3 with TRBJ2-1; TRBD2 matches 9 bases. V dropped 3 bases and J dropped 11; count of bases not matched to a gene: 5. Germline V gives CDR1 ENHRY, CDR2 SYGVKD. The CDR3 spans 13 residues. CDR3 bases: TGTGCCATCAGTGAAGTCAGCGGGGGGAAGCAGTTCTTC. As protein: CAISEVSGGKQFF.

V is TRBV5-8 and J is TRBJ2-2; the D gene is possibly TRBD2 (5 bases). The CDR3 extends over 15 amino acids. Germline V gives CDR1 SGHTS, CDR2 YDEGEE. V lost 6 bases and J 7 bases, leaving 19 bases between the germline ends. The CDR3 DNA sequence: TGTGCCAGCAACTTCGGATACGCTGGAGGCGGGGAGCTGTTTTTT. Its translation is CASNFGYAGGGELFF.